These 24 T cell receptor beta chains were sequenced from one sample in a study of blood T cell repertoires in COVID-19. Assay: immunoSEQ multiplex PCR; the TCRdb copy retains only in-frame clones and omits some. This sample has roughly 330,000 clones; approximately 90% occur once, and the top ten carry about 6%. Sequenced sample: PBMCs or T cells enriched from blood (not recorded which). These receptors all come from a woman in her twenties or thirties who had recovered from COVID-19.

The V and J genes are TRBV10-3 and TRBJ1-1, with D maybe TRBD1 (6 bases). Trimming stripped 8 bases from V and 2 bases from J, with 12 bases between. The CDR3 covers 13 residues. In germline, CDR1 is ENHRY, CDR2 SYGVKD. The CDR3 reads CAIRTAENTEAFF. The CDR3 DNA sequence: TGTGCCATCCGGACAGCGGAAAACACTGAAGCTTTCTTT.

The gene calls are TRBV5-4 and TRBJ1-2, with 7 bases aligning to TRBD1. This CDR3 has 15 residues. Germline V CDR1 and CDR2: SGHNT, YYREEE (reference sequence). Losses at the gene ends were 4 bases for V and 8 bases for J; bases not matched to a gene: 14. The DNA of the CDR3 is TGTGCCAGCAGCGGATTGGGACAGTCGTCTAGAGGCTACACCTTC. It translates to CASSGLGQSSRGYTF.

This chain uses TRBV13 with TRBJ2-1, with 8 bases that match TRBD2. Germline-derived CDR1 and CDR2 are PRHDT and FYEKMQ (reference sequence). CDR3 length equals 17 residues. Unmatched junction bases numbered 11, after V lost 5 bases and J lost 2 bases. The CDR3 sequence is CASSPPILAGPYNEQFF. The CDR3 nucleotides are TGTGCCAGCAGCCCCCCCATTCTAGCGGGCCCCTACAATGAGCAGTTCTTC.

This clone was counted between two and nine times. The chain links TRBV19 to TRBJ1-1; maybe TRBD1 (5 bases). Germline V gene data show CDR1 as LNHDA and CDR2 as SQIVND (reference sequence). The CDR3 has 11 residues. The ends were cut back, 7 bases at V and 9 bases at J, with 12 bases in the middle. The CDR3 DNA reads TGTGCCAGTATCGGGACTCTTCAAGCTTTCTTT. Translation gives CASIGTLQAFF. Full variable domain (outside the CDR3, taken from reference TRBV19 and TRBJ1-1): DGGITQSPKYLFRKEGQNVTLSCEQNLNHDAMYWYRQDPGQGLRLIYYSQIVNDFQKGDIAEGYSVSREKKESFPLTVTSAQKNPTAFYLCASIGTLQAFFGQGTRLTVV.

A single count supports this clone. The sample contains more than one DNA sequence encoding this CDR3. The chain recombines TRBV5-1 with TRBJ2-7; the D gene is possibly TRBD2 (6 bases). V lost 5 bases and J lost 1, with 10 bases in between. Germline loops: CDR1 SGHRS, CDR2 YFSETQ. There are 13 residues in the CDR3. The CDR3 sequence is CASRWGESYEQYF. CDR3 nucleotide sequence: TGCGCCAGCAGATGGGGGGAGTCCTACGAGCAGTACTTC.

With respect to this clone: This specimen includes other DNA sequences encoding the same CDR3. The chain is built from TRBV5-4 and TRBJ1-5; maybe TRBD1 (5 bases). Trimming shortened V by 2 bases and J by 1 base, and 7 bases separated the two germline ends. CDR1 is SGHNT, CDR2 YYREEE, per germline (reference sequence). The CDR3 loop spans 14 amino acids. The CDR3 DNA follows: TGTGCCAGCAGCTTCCAGGGAAGCAATCAGCCCCAGCATTTT. Its translation: CASSFQGSNQPQHF. The full variable domain, completed using reference TRBV5-4 and TRBJ1-5, is ETGVTQSPTHLIKTRGQQVTLRCSSQSGHNTVSWYQQALGQGPQFIFQYYREEENGRGNFPPRFSGLQFPNYSSELNVNALELDDSALYLCASSFQGSNQPQHFGDGTRLSIL.

The chain carries TRBV4-1 and TRBJ1-2; D is unclear. Germline V gene sequence: CDR1 MGHRA, CDR2 YSYEKL. Deletions cut 4 bases from V and 2 bases from J, with 11 bases between. This CDR3 is built from 14 residues. The chain's CDR3 is CASSPLGGNYGYTF. Written as DNA, the CDR3 is TGCGCCAGCAGCCCTCTTGGCGGGAACTATGGCTACACCTTC.

The rearrangement uses TRBV27 and TRBJ1-1, with unresolved D. The germline V and J ends were trimmed by 0 bases and 0 bases, with 5 bases remaining between them. Per the germline V gene, CDR1 is MNHEY and CDR2 is SMNVEV (reference sequence). The CDR3 spans 14 residues. For the CDR3, the DNA is TGTGCCAGCAGTTTATCCATCATGAACACTGAAGCTTTCTTT. Protein: CASSLSIMNTEAFF.

V and J are TRBV19 and TRBJ1-1, with 8 positions matching TRBD1. The CDR3 sequence is 13 residues long. V trimming: 3 bases; J trimming: 10 bases; junction bases outside the gene matches: 7. Looked up from germline, CDR1 is LNHDA and CDR2 is SQIVND (reference sequence). The DNA for the CDR3 is TGTGCCAGTAGTATGTCTCGCGACAGGGGAGCTTTCTTT. Translated, it gives CASSMSRDRGAFF.

This chain links TRBV7-2 with TRBJ1-5; TRBD1 matches 10 bases. The CDR3 runs to 15 residues. Germline CDR1 SGHTA, CDR2 FQGNSA. The junction had 7 bases not matched to a gene; V was cut back by 5 bases and J by 6 bases. CDR3 DNA: TGTGCCAGCAGCGCACCGGGACAGGGGTTTCAGCCCCAGCATTTT. Protein: CASSAPGQGFQPQHF.

The gene calls are TRBV5-6 and TRBJ1-1; unclear D gene. CDR3 length: 16 residues. V lost 4 bases and J 4 bases, leaving 20 bases between the germline ends. CDR1 is SGHDT and CDR2 is YYEEEE in the germline V gene. The CDR3 coding sequence is TGTGCCAGCAGCCCCTCTCGTGGTTGGTCGGGCACTGAAGCTTTCTTT. As protein: CASSPSRGWSGTEAFF.

The chain recombines TRBV11-2 with TRBJ2-1, with unresolved D. The CDR3 spans 15 residues. The V gene's germline CDR1 is SGHAT and CDR2 FQNNGV. V lost 1 base and J 3 bases, leaving 10 bases between the germline ends. CDR3 loop: CASSLAGSYYNEQFF. The DNA of the CDR3 is TGTGCCAGCAGCTTAGCAGGCAGTTACTACAATGAGCAGTTCTTC.

The chain employs TRBV19 and TRBJ1-2, with D unclear. Trimming removed 7 bases at V and 6 bases at J, with 12 bases between. Germline V gene sequence: CDR1 LNHDA, CDR2 SQIVND (reference sequence). This CDR3 is built from 12 residues. CDR3 bases: TGTGCCAGTATGAGCGGGTTAGATGGCTACACCTTC. Its translation: CASMSGLDGYTF. Filled out from reference TRBV19 and TRBJ1-2, the complete variable domain reads DGGITQSPKYLFRKEGQNVTLSCEQNLNHDAMYWYRQDPGQGLRLIYYSQIVNDFQKGDIAEGYSVSREKKESFPLTVTSAQKNPTAFYLCASMSGLDGYTFGSGTRLTVV.

In its sample, this clone was seen a few times. The gene calls are TRBV14 and TRBJ1-1, with D unclear. V shed 0 bases and J shed 8 bases, with 10 bases lying between them. The CDR3 is 13 amino acids. The germline gives CDR1 SGHDN, CDR2 FVKESK. In DNA, the CDR3 is TGTGCCAGCAGCCAAGATCGGGGATCGGAAGCTTTCTTT. Amino acid sequence: CASSQDRGSEAFF.

CDR3 nucleotide sequence: TGTGCCAGCAGTGAATATTGGGGGGACACCGGGGAGCTGTTTTTT. Translated: CASSEYWGDTGELFF. The V call is TRBV25-1, the J call TRBJ2-2, with a tentative D call TRBD2 (6 bases). The ends were cut back, 0 bases at V and 3 bases at J, with 8 bases in the middle. Germline V CDR1 and CDR2: MGHDK, SYGVNS. This CDR3 is built from 15 residues.

The chain uses TRBV7-2 and TRBJ1-1; 12 bases fit TRBD1. The CDR3 sequence is 16 residues long. J was trimmed by 1 base and V by 5 bases; bases with no gene match: 5. Per germline, CDR1 SGHTA and CDR2 FQGNSA. CDR3 protein: CASSHGTGGKNTEAFF. The CDR3 nucleotides are TGTGCCAGCAGCCACGGGACAGGGGGCAAGAACACTGAAGCTTTCTTT.

V and J are TRBV6-4 and TRBJ1-1; 9 bases map to TRBD1. J gave up 4 bases and V 5 bases, and 2 bases lay outside the gene matches. Germline V gives CDR1 MRHNA, CDR2 SNTAGT. The CDR3 totals 13 residues. CDR3 in DNA: TGTGCCAGCAGTCGACAGGGGGGCACTGAAGCTTTCTTT. This sequence encodes CASSRQGGTEAFF.

The V call is TRBV3-1 (or the pseudogene TRBV3-2), the J call TRBJ2-7; a weak D match, TRBD1 (6 bases). Germline V gene sequence: CDR1 LGHDT, CDR2 YNNKEL (reference sequence). The CDR3 is 14 amino acids. V shed 4 bases and J shed 2 bases, with 12 bases lying between them. CDR3 protein: CASSPGTTTYEQYF. For the CDR3, the DNA is TGTGCCAGCAGCCCGGGGACAACTACCTACGAGCAGTACTTC.

Here the CDR3 reads CASSLGGVGQNTGELFF. CDR3 sequence (DNA): TGCGCCAGCAGCTTGGGCGGGGTGGGCCAAAACACCGGGGAGCTGTTTTTT. The chain combines TRBV5-1 with TRBJ2-2; a possible D gene is TRBD2 (6 bases). V was shortened by 0 bases and J by 2 bases, with 14 bases between the two germline ends. The germline gives CDR1 SGHRS, CDR2 YFSETQ. The CDR3 is 17 residues long.

The chain recombines TRBV10-3 with TRBJ1-1, with 7 bases that match TRBD1. The CDR3 loop spans 14 amino acids. CDR1 is ENHRY, CDR2 SYGVKD, per germline. With 7 bases clipped from V and 3 bases from J, the junction kept 8 bases outside the gene matches. The CDR3 nucleotides read TGTGCCATCACCATGACAGGGTGGGACACTGAAGCTTTCTTT. The encoded protein is CAITMTGWDTEAFF.

The V gene is TRBV5-4, the J gene TRBJ1-1; TRBD1 might be the D (5 bases). In germline, CDR1 is SGHNT, CDR2 YYREEE (reference sequence). The CDR3 runs to 14 residues. Trimming cost V 0 bases and J 1 base, with 7 bases left between them. CDR3 bases: TGTGCCAGCAGCTTGGGTGGGGCGAACACTGAAGCTTTCTTT. This sequence encodes CASSLGGANTEAFF. Full variable domain (outside the CDR3, taken from reference TRBV5-4 and TRBJ1-1): ETGVTQSPTHLIKTRGQQVTLRCSSQSGHNTVSWYQQALGQGPQFIFQYYREEENGRGNFPPRFSGLQFPNYSSELNVNALELDDSALYLCASSLGGANTEAFFGQGTRLTVV.

This chain uses TRBV28 with TRBJ2-7; 8 bases are a match to TRBD2. Trimming cost V 6 bases and J 0 bases; bases outside gene matches: 7. The CDR3 length is 15 residues. CDR1 is MDHEN and CDR2 is SYDVKM in the germline V gene. The CDR3 sequence is CASSGWAGGSYEQYF. CDR3 sequence (DNA): TGTGCCAGCAGCGGGTGGGCGGGGGGCTCCTACGAGCAGTACTTC.

The chain carries TRBV4-1 and TRBJ1-2; 10 nucleotides align to TRBD1. The germline V gene encodes CDR1 MGHRA and CDR2 YSYEKL. The V segment lost 4 bases and the J segment 1 base; nucleotides outside the gene matches: 6. The CDR3 length is 16 residues. CDR3 DNA sequence: TGCGCCAGCAGCCCAGGGGGGACAGGGGATAACTATGGCTACACCTTC. Translated, it gives CASSPGGTGDNYGYTF.

This clone has more than one count but fewer than ten. The rearrangement links TRBV11-2 to TRBJ1-6, with D perhaps matching TRBD1 (6 bases). The germline gives CDR1 SGHAT, CDR2 FQNNGV. The CDR3 sequence is 17 residues long. V lost 2 bases and J lost 0, with 11 bases in between. This CDR3 is CASSLRGGGSYNSPLHF. DNA for the CDR3: TGTGCCAGCAGCTTAAGGGGAGGGGGCTCCTATAATTCACCCCTCCACTTT.